This T cell receptor (beta chain) was sequenced for a study of memory CD4+ T cells and cytomegalovirus serostatus. Study results and limitations: CD4+ memory repertoires contained about two fifths of the 164 reported CMV TCRbeta sequences.

As originally analysed: Out-of-frame sequences were removed, leaving a few million distinct TCRbeta sequences. The method was immunoSEQ multiplex PCR; TCRdb's version includes in-frame clones alone and lacks a portion of them. V and J calls and clone size are those listed in that table; D and trimming were worked out from the DNA. The sample has roughly 50,000 clones, around 80% seen once; the top ten hold about 1.5%. Single viable CD3+CD4+CD8-CD45RO+ cells were sorted as the memory CD4+ T cells. Serostatus was set by detecting CMV pp150, pp28, p38, p52 IgG. Germline lookup yields CDR1 MDHEN and CDR2 SYDVKM. With 8 bases removed from V and 1 base from J, the gap between germline ends came to 5 bases. CDR3 size: 11 residues. A remark on this clone: No antigen is known for it.

This chain links TRBV28 with TRBJ1-2; D ambiguous. This clonotype was sampled from an adult in good health and CMV-seronegative. The sample comprised memory CD4+ T cells from blood. The chain's CDR3 is CASRGNYGYTF. The CDR3 DNA sequence: TGTGCCAGCCGAGGTAACTATGGCTACACCTTC.